The T cell receptor beta chain under discussion was sequenced for a study of T-cell reconstitution after alpha-beta-depleted transplantation in children. The TCRbeta library was prepared with unique molecular identifiers. TCRdb reanalysed the PCR reads using MiXCR and keeps one entry per CDR3 protein. The table lists hundreds of thousands of distinct CDR3 sequences, 8.5% to 10% of them singletons, with 5% to 7% in the top ten. This clonotype was counted at least ten times. Specimen: PBMCs from the stem cell graft donor, collected from the stem cell graft. This TCR was sampled from a human donor who donated a stem cell graft to a child with acute lymphoblastic leukemia.

CDR3 DNA: TGTGCCAGCTCACCGGGTGGGGACTACTACGAGCAGTACTTC. Protein: CASSPGGDYYEQYF. This chain links TRBV18 with TRBJ2-7, with 7 bases matching TRBD2. The germline V gene has CDR1 KGHSH and CDR2 LQKENI. The V and J ends lost 3 bases and 3 bases, in that order; junction bases with no gene match: 5. The length of the CDR3 is 14 residues.